This record covers a single TCR beta chain. Its binding antigen is unknown. Per-base qualities were not stored, and no clone one base away is much larger. Each collaborating institution followed its own protocols to collect whole blood in K2EDTA tubes. For TCRbeta analysis, collaborators shipped samples as frozen whole blood, isolated PBMCs, or DNA extracted from either of those sample types. TCRbeta CDR3 regions were amplified from genomic DNA using the immunoSEQ Assay, a bias-controlled multiplex PCR. As for the original processing: Nucleated cell counts per sample were estimated from amplification of reference gene primers within the assay. Sequence reads were collapsed and filtered to measure the absolute abundance of every unique TCRbeta CDR3 rearrangement. For each sample, productive Simpson clonality was calculated as the square root of Simpson's diversity index over productive rearrangements. Not all clones reach the TCRdb copy of this immuneACCESS table, which keeps in-frame sequences only. Checked studies attribute under half of the gap to unresolved V genes and leave the rest unexplained. The DNA gave D and trimming, while V, J and clone size come from that table. Here the sample has around 86,000 clones; around 85% occur a single time. Roughly 40% of the sample is in the top ten clones.

The sample belongs to a study of blood T cell repertoires in COVID-19 (dated by TCRdb to the early 2020s). Study-wide context: Samples from collaborators originated in the United States, Italy and Spain and spanned both the acute and convalescent phases of COVID-19. A de-identified subject ID, COVID-19 status, age in years and sex were almost always included in the sample metadata. Where available, HLA class I and class II types were obtained from metadata supplied by the sample provider rather than from assay-based typing. The material from the prospective study consisted of cDNA or gDNA derived from T cells, B-cell-depleted T cells, or PBMCs. Subjects who had been exposed to COVID-19, were actively infected with it, or had recovered from it provided the deeply sampled blood TCRbeta repertoires that made up the dataset. The repertoires were released in a freely available public database intended as a resource for research on the immune response to SARS-CoV-2. The samples were drawn from the first 160 participants of the ongoing ImmuneRACE study and from some 1,300 subjects provided by 6 global collaborators. Broad study findings and their caveats: The amount of clinical and demographic metadata varied by source and participant and was provided uncurated.

The germline V gene (reference sequence) provides CDR1 SEHNR and CDR2 FQNEAQ. Inclusive of the bounding cysteine and phenylalanine, the CDR3 is 16 residues long. Solely the CDR3 DNA is kept, with 48 bases framed from the first base. Cut back by 4 bases and 1 base, the V and J ends lie 16 bases apart. The clonotype comes from an elderly man with acute or convalescent COVID-19. The sequenced material came from peripheral blood. The V gene is TRBV7-9 and the J gene is TRBJ1-2; no confident D gene assignment can be made. The CDR3 protein is CASSSPPVNGNYGYTF. The DNA sequence is given as TGTGCCAGCAGCTCACCGCCGGTAAATGGTAACTATGGCTACACCTTC.